This TCR beta chain was observed in a study of T cells in Graves' hyperthyroidism and ophthalmopathy. General observations from the study: Patients with ophthalmopathy were separated from those with stable hyperthyroidism by a 13 V-J model. Researchers found most expanded thyroid clonotypes above 0.001 in blood as well.

This CDR3 has 16 amino acids. V dropped 2 bases and J dropped 5; count of bases not matched to a gene: 8. From germline, CDR1 is MNHEY and CDR2 SVGAGI. Amplified TCR beta CDR3 regions came from RNA transcripts. RT-PCR in the first round (using the HTBI primer set) targeted the TCR CDR3. From the multiplex PCR reads, TCRdb called clonotypes with MiXCR, one entry per CDR3 protein. The profile shows roughly 400,000 distinct CDR3 sequences, roughly 13% of them singletons. In the ophthalmopathy cohort, Clinical Activity Score was at least 3, NOSPECS grade at least 4, and duration under 3 months. Orbital computed tomography, thyroid ultrasound, serum thyroxine and TRAb, and clinical symptoms together informed the diagnoses. Many counts were recorded for this clonotype. Antigen: not known.

The specimen sequenced was blood. This clonotype was sampled from a man aged 50 to 60 with Graves' ophthalmopathy. The chain has TRBV6-5 and TRBJ2-7; TRBD2 matches at 11 bases. CDR3 nucleotides: TGTGCCAGCAGTTACGGACCGTTAGCGGGAGGGCACGAGCAGTACTTC. Amino acids: CASSYGPLAGGHEQYF.